This entry features one T cell receptor (beta chain) sequence. V shed 5 bases and J 7 bases; nucleotides not matched to a gene: 5. The CDR3 extends over 15 amino acids. Germline loops: CDR1 SGHAT, CDR2 FQNNGV. This entry comes from a study of cytomegalovirus exposure and HLA in healthy donors. Donors showed nominal health when sampled, although they likely had unrecorded immune exposures. PCR was performed using 60 Vbeta and 13 Jbeta primers. Some clones are missing from TCRdb's copy, which holds only in-frame ones; the method was immunoSEQ multiplex PCR. The table lists some 190,000 clones, 76% of them singletons.

The sample comprised PBMCs. The gene calls are TRBV11-2 and TRBJ2-3, with 14 bases lining up with TRBD2. The clonotype was recovered from a man aged 18 to 35 in good health and CMV-seronegative. CDR3 DNA: TGTGCCAGCAGCCCCCGGACTAGCGGGGGGCATACGCAGTATTTT. It yields the protein CASSPRTSGGHTQYF. Full variable domain (outside the CDR3, taken from reference TRBV11-2 and TRBJ2-3): EAGVAQSPRYKIIEKRQSVAFWCNPISGHATLYWYQQILGQGPKLLIQFQNNGVVDDSQLPKDRFSAERLKGVDSTLKIQPAKLEDSAVYLCASSPRTSGGHTQYFGPGTRLTVL.